Presented here are 30 T cell receptor beta chains from one specimen sequenced in a study of glioma-infiltrating T cells after dendritic cell vaccination. Sequenced by immunoSEQ multiplex PCR; TCRdb stores in-frame clones only, minus some. The table lists about 82,000 clones, around nine tenths of them singletons. The sequencing here drew on blood, taken before dendritic cell vaccination. These receptors were taken from a human donor with glioblastoma.

This clone appeared once. The V gene is TRBV5-5, the J gene TRBJ1-1, with D maybe TRBD1 (6 bases). Germline values: CDR1 SGHKS, CDR2 YYEKEE (reference sequence). This CDR3 has 15 amino acids. V was cut by 0 bases and J by 0 bases, with 9 bases left in between. The CDR3 is CASSLAGTLNTEAFF. The CDR3 region has the DNA TGTGCCAGCAGCTTGGCCGGGACACTGAACACTGAAGCTTTCTTT. The variable domain in full, completed from reference TRBV5-5 and TRBJ1-1, reads DAGVTQSPTHLIKTRGQQVTLRCSPISGHKSVSWYQQVLGQGPQFIFQYYEKEERGRGNFPDRFSARQFPNYSSELNVNALLLGDSALYLCASSLAGTLNTEAFFGQGTRLTVV.

The chain is built from TRBV10-2 and TRBJ1-4; a possible D gene is TRBD1 (6 bases). This CDR3 is 15 amino acids long. Trimming pared 6 bases from V and 0 bases from J, leaving 11 bases between. The germline gives CDR1 WSHSY, CDR2 SAAADI. The CDR3 loop reads CASRETGATNEKLFF. CDR3 sequence (DNA): TGCGCCAGCAGAGAGACAGGCGCAACTAATGAAAAACTGTTTTTT.

The V gene is TRBV19, the J gene TRBJ2-7; TRBD1 agrees at 9 bases. The germline V gene has CDR1 LNHDA and CDR2 SQIVND (reference sequence). The trim removed 4 bases at V and 0 bases at J, leaving 7 bases unmatched. There are 16 residues in the CDR3. CDR3 in DNA: TGTGCCAGTAGTAGAACAGGGGGCTACAGCTCCTACGAGCAGTACTTC. It translates to CASSRTGGYSSYEQYF.

The CDR3 bases are TGTGCCACACAAACACAGCCACAGAACACTGAAGCTTTCTTT. Encoded protein: CATQTQPQNTEAFF. The chain has TRBV10-3 and TRBJ1-1; D uncertain. Germline values: CDR1 ENHRY, CDR2 SYGVKD. The CDR3 sequence is 14 residues long. Between the trimmed V and J ends, which lost 10 bases and 1 base, there was a span of 16 bases.

The chain is built from TRBV19 and TRBJ1-1; no reliable D call. Germline CDR1 and CDR2: LNHDA and SQIVND (reference sequence). V lost 2 bases, J lost 1 base, and 8 bases lay in between. This CDR3 comprises 14 residues. CDR3 loop: CASSIKQKNTEAFF. The CDR3 nucleotides are TGTGCCAGTAGTATAAAACAGAAGAACACTGAAGCTTTCTTT.

CDR3 sequence reads: CASSLDRTDTQYF. DNA for the CDR3: TGTGCCAGCAGCTTAGACCGGACAGATACGCAGTATTTT. The chain is built from TRBV7-6 and TRBJ2-3; D unclear. CDR3 length equals 13 residues. CDR1 SGHVS and CDR2 FNYEAQ come from the germline V gene. Trimming stripped 1 base from V and 3 bases from J, with 5 bases between.

The rearrangement links TRBV6-5 to TRBJ2-7, with 9 bases that match TRBD2. The CDR3 has 16 residues. Germline V gives CDR1 MNHEY, CDR2 SVGAGI. Unmatched junction bases numbered 9, after V lost 0 bases and J lost 6 bases. CDR3 sequence reads: CASSYSNGGRAGEQYF. The CDR3, as DNA: TGTGCCAGCAGTTACTCGAATGGCGGGAGGGCCGGCGAGCAGTACTTC.

The chain uses TRBV30 and TRBJ2-7; D is ambiguous. Trimming took off 3 bases at V and 2 bases at J, with 8 bases between the two ends. In germline, CDR1 is GTSNPN, CDR2 SVGIG (reference sequence). The CDR3 sequence is 12 residues long. This CDR3 is CAWRSQAYEQYF. The CDR3 DNA reads TGTGCCTGGAGATCCCAGGCCTACGAGCAGTACTTC.

The rearrangement joins TRBV15 to TRBJ1-5; TRBD1 might be the D (6 bases). V lost 5 bases to trimming and J lost 1 base, with 18 bases between them. This CDR3 has 17 amino acids. In germline, CDR1 is LNHNV, CDR2 YYDKDF (reference sequence). The CDR3 is CATSPTWGGGSNQPQHF. The CDR3 DNA sequence: TGTGCCACCAGCCCGACTTGGGGGGGCGGGAGCAATCAGCCCCAGCATTTT.

This chain joins TRBV14 and TRBJ2-7; D perhaps matches TRBD1 (6 bases). Germline CDR1 SGHDN, CDR2 FVKESK. This CDR3 comprises 15 residues. V gave up 2 bases and J gave up 3 bases, with 14 bases separating them. In DNA, the CDR3 is TGTGCCAGCAGCCAACGGCAGGGGTGGCTCTACGAGCAGTACTTC. This gives the protein CASSQRQGWLYEQYF.

This clone was picked up one time. The chain joins TRBV21-1 to TRBJ2-1; TRBD2, as called in the table, went unchecked against the DNA. TRBV21-1 is tagged as a pseudogene. The CDR3 has 16 amino acids. The CDR3, as DNA: TGTGCCAGCAGCAAAGAGCGGGGGGGGCCCCACAATGAGCAGTTCTTC. Residues: CASSKERGGPHNEQFF.

This clone was observed a single time. The gene calls are TRBV30 and TRBJ1-1; unclear D gene. CDR3 size: 13 residues. V was cut by 2 bases and J by 4 bases, with 11 bases left in between. Germline-derived CDR1 and CDR2 are GTSNPN and SVGIG (reference sequence). The CDR3 region is CAWSRGLSTEAFF. As DNA, the CDR3 is TGTGCCTGGAGTAGAGGACTCAGCACTGAAGCTTTCTTT.

The count of this clone is one. The rearrangement links TRBV7-9 to TRBJ1-4; the D gene is possibly TRBD1 (6 bases). The CDR3 is 15 amino acids. CDR1 and CDR2 (germline): SEHNR, FQNEAQ (reference sequence). The V end was cut by 0 bases, the J end by 8 bases, with 13 bases between. The CDR3 bases are TGTGCCAGCAGCTTAGCAGCAGGGGCAGGGGAAAAACTGTTTTTT. Translated: CASSLAAGAGEKLFF.

Comment on this clone: An end of the junction differs from the germline gene, which may be a read error. The chain couples TRBV11-1 to TRBJ2-2, with 9 bases aligning to TRBD1. There are 14 residues in the CDR3. CDR1 and CDR2 from the germline V gene are SGHAT and FQDESV (reference sequence). The CDR3 here is CASRPGTGNGGLFF. CDR3 coding DNA: TGTGCCAGCAGACCCGGGACAGGGAACGGGGGGCTGTTTTTT.

The gene calls are TRBV19 and TRBJ1-6; 9 bases are shared with TRBD1. This CDR3 contains 16 residues. Germline CDR1 and CDR2: LNHDA and SQIVND (reference sequence). The V segment lost 6 bases and the J segment 6 bases; nucleotides outside the gene matches: 9. The DNA of the CDR3 is TGTGCCAGTAGGGGAACCGGGACAGGGCCTAATTCACCCCTCCACTTT. Amino acid sequence: CASRGTGTGPNSPLHF.

This sequence joins TRBV2 and TRBJ2-3; tentative D call: TRBD2 (6 bases). V lost 6 bases and J 0 bases, leaving 13 bases between the germline ends. Germline CDR1 SNHLY, CDR2 FYNNEI. This CDR3 has 15 amino acids. CDR3 nucleotide sequence: TGTGCCAGCAGGCGGGACTCTTATAGCACAGATACGCAGTATTTT. It encodes CASRRDSYSTDTQYF.

The CDR3 DNA reads TGTGCCAGCAGGGTAGGGACTAGCGTGTCCTACGAGCAGTACTTC. This gives the protein CASRVGTSVSYEQYF. This chain uses TRBV6-1 with TRBJ2-7; 10 bases fit TRBD2. From germline, CDR1 is MNHNS and CDR2 SASEGT. The V segment lost 6 bases and the J segment 1 base; nucleotides outside the gene matches: 6. The CDR3 loop spans 15 amino acids.

The rearrangement uses TRBV7-3 and TRBJ2-1; TRBD2 matches at 15 bases. Germline V CDR1 and CDR2: SGHTA, FQGTGA. J was trimmed by 4 bases and V by 5 bases; bases with no gene match: 9. The CDR3 totals 18 residues. The CDR3 here is CASSPITGTSGGYNEQFF. CDR3 nucleotides: TGTGCCAGCAGCCCAATAACCGGGACTAGCGGGGGGTACAATGAGCAGTTCTTC.

This clone was seen only once. The gene calls are TRBV5-1 and TRBJ1-4, with D possibly TRBD1 on 6 matching bases. Trimming left V 2 bases short and J 3 bases short, with 11 bases between. This CDR3 has 15 residues. Germline CDR1 and CDR2: SGHRS and YFSETQ. The CDR3 spells CASSLQGAPNEKLFF. CDR3 nucleotide sequence: TGCGCCAGCAGCTTACAGGGTGCGCCTAATGAAAAACTGTTTTTT.

The rearrangement uses TRBV5-4 and TRBJ2-3, with 8 nucleotides matching TRBD2. V was clipped by 4 bases and J by 4 bases; unmatched bases: 5. This CDR3 has 14 residues. Germline CDR1 SGHNT, CDR2 YYREEE (reference sequence). The CDR3, as DNA: TGTGCCAGCAGCCCCGGGAGGGCCGCAGATACGCAGTATTTT. Amino acids: CASSPGRAADTQYF. Supplemented by reference TRBV5-4 and TRBJ2-3, the full variable domain reads ETGVTQSPTHLIKTRGQQVTLRCSSQSGHNTVSWYQQALGQGPQFIFQYYREEENGRGNFPPRFSGLQFPNYSSELNVNALELDDSALYLCASSPGRAADTQYFGPGTRLTVL.

The rearrangement uses TRBV27 and TRBJ1-2; 9 nucleotides match TRBD1. CDR3 size: 13 residues. The V gene's germline CDR1 is MNHEY and CDR2 SMNVEV (reference sequence). The trim removed 6 bases at V and 8 bases at J, leaving 7 bases unmatched. This chain's CDR3 is CASRTGGARGYTF. The CDR3 nucleotides are TGTGCCAGCAGAACAGGGGGCGCGAGAGGCTACACCTTC.

This clone was found a few times. The chain recombines TRBV11-2 with TRBJ2-1; the D is unclear. The CDR3 length is 18 residues. The V gene lost 3 bases and the J gene lost 5 bases, with 23 bases spanning the gap. Germline V gives CDR1 SGHAT, CDR2 FQNNGV. CDR3 coding DNA: TGTGCCAGCAGCTTGCGGCCCGAGATTCGAGATTTCCACAATGAGCAGTTCTTC. It translates to CASSLRPEIRDFHNEQFF.

This chain links TRBV19 with TRBJ2-1; D possibly corresponds to TRBD2 (6 bases). CDR1 LNHDA and CDR2 SQIVND come from the germline V gene (reference sequence). CDR3 length: 14 amino acids. Trimming took off 3 bases at V and 6 bases at J, with 12 bases between the two ends. CDR3 sequence reads: CASSISLGGNEQFF. CDR3 bases: TGTGCCAGTAGTATCAGTCTCGGGGGCAATGAGCAGTTCTTC.

The chain links TRBV15 to TRBJ2-5; 8 bases are a match to TRBD2. This CDR3 is 16 amino acids long. J gave up 4 bases and V 4 bases, and 11 bases lay outside the gene matches. Germline V gene lookup returns CDR1 LNHNV and CDR2 YYDKDF (reference sequence). CDR3 DNA sequence: TGTGCCACCAGCAAGGATCCGAGACTAGCGAGAGAGACCCAGTACTTC. It codes for CATSKDPRLARETQYF.

This chain joins TRBV14 and TRBJ1-1, with 8 bases identical to TRBD1. The CDR3 is made up of 14 amino acids. Germline values: CDR1 SGHDN, CDR2 FVKESK. Unmatched junction bases numbered 3, after V lost 5 bases and J lost 1 base. The CDR3 sequence is CASSRQGWNTEAFF. The CDR3 coding sequence is TGTGCCAGCAGCAGACAGGGGTGGAACACTGAAGCTTTCTTT.

V and J are TRBV14 and TRBJ2-1; D gene uncertain. The CDR3 sequence is 14 residues long. Germline CDR1 reads SGHDN; CDR2 reads FVKESK. V was shortened by 5 bases and J by 5 bases, with 13 bases between the two germline ends. The CDR3 bases are TGTGCCAGCAGCATCCTAGGTACGGACAATGAGCAGTTCTTC. Encoded protein: CASSILGTDNEQFF.

This clone appeared once. The chain uses TRBV4-1 and TRBJ1-3; 7 positions agree with TRBD1. V was clipped by 4 bases and J by 1 base; unmatched bases: 4. Germline values: CDR1 MGHRA, CDR2 YSYEKL. There are 15 residues in the CDR3. DNA for the CDR3: TGCGCCAGCAGCCTAGAGACAGGGTCTGGAAACACCATATATTTT. Protein product: CASSLETGSGNTIYF.

The CDR3, as DNA: TGCGCCAGCAGTCCCCCAGGGGTGGCCCATGGCTACACCTTC. It translates to CASSPPGVAHGYTF. J is TRBJ1-2 and V is TRBV10-2; D is perhaps TRBD1 (6 bases). Trimming stripped 5 bases from V and 6 bases from J, with 16 bases between. The CDR3 has 14 residues. CDR1 is WSHSY, CDR2 SAAADI, per germline.

This chain uses TRBV5-4 with TRBJ2-3, with D unresolved. CDR1 and CDR2 (germline): SGHNT, YYREEE (reference sequence). The CDR3 has 15 residues. Deletions cut 4 bases from V and 1 base from J, with 13 bases between. The CDR3 spells CASSPSLRGTDTQYF. CDR3 in DNA: TGTGCCAGCAGCCCCTCACTACGGGGCACAGATACGCAGTATTTT.

The chain recombines TRBV2 with TRBJ1-2; possible D gene TRBD1, 6 bases. V lost 1 base and J 4 bases, leaving 10 bases between the germline ends. This CDR3 has 14 residues. CDR1 and CDR2 from the germline V gene are SNHLY and FYNNEI. The CDR3 here is CASSEDRAGYGYTF. CDR3 nucleotides: TGTGCCAGCAGTGAAGACAGGGCGGGCTATGGCTACACCTTC.